The clone carrying this TCR beta chain has a count of ten or more. As yet, its antigen is unknown. Individually, cDNA molecules had unique molecular identifiers attached to them. TCRdb reanalysed the 5' RACE reads using MiXCR and keeps one entry per CDR3 protein. Here the sample spans approximately 26,000 distinct CDR3 sequences, around 4.6% being singletons. These data are taken from a study of early T cells in non-severe SARS-CoV-2 infection. In the study overall: The sequenced material was bulk RNA from unsorted whole blood, and its chains were unpaired. Study conclusions and caveats: VDJdb-based annotation leaned toward anti-spike CD8 responses and missed private and CD4 specificities.

This CDR3 spans 17 amino acids. Per germline, CDR1 LGHNA and CDR2 YSLEER. Trimming removed 0 bases at V and 0 bases at J, with 12 bases between. The clonotype originates from an adult who was a healthcare worker with PCR-confirmed SARS-CoV-2 infection or an uninfected control (not recorded which). The chain couples TRBV4-3 to TRBJ1-5; maybe TRBD1 (5 bases). Sequencing used whole blood. The CDR3 is CASSQEPSGNSNQPQHF. The CDR3, as DNA: TGCGCCAGCAGCCAAGAACCCTCAGGGAATAGCAATCAGCCCCAGCATTTT.